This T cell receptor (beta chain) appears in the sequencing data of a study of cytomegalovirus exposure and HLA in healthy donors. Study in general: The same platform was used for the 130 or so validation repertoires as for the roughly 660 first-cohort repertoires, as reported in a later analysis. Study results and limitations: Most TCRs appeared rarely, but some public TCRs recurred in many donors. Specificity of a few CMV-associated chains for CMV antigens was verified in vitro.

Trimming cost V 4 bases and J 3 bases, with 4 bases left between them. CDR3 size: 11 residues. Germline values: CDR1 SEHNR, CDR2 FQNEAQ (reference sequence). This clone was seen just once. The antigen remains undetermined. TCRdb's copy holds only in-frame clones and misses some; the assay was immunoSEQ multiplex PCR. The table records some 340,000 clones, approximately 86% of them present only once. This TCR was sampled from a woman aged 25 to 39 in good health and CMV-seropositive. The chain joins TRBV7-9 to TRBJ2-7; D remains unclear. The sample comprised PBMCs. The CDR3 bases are TGTGCCAGCAGCTCTCACTACGAGCAGTACTTC. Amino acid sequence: CASSSHYEQYF.